Presented here are 24 T cell receptor beta chains from one specimen sequenced in a study of PD-1 blockade in mismatch repair-deficient tumors. Sequencing was performed with immunoSEQ multiplex PCR; in TCRdb, only in-frame clones are kept and a portion is missing. The sample has some 120,000 clones, about nine tenths seen once. This material consisted of peripheral blood, taken 70 to 73 weeks after starting pembrolizumab. These receptors all come from an adult with mismatch repair-deficient cancer.

The chain is built from TRBV7-9 and TRBJ2-5, with D perhaps TRBD1 (5 bases). The germline V gene has CDR1 SEHNR and CDR2 FQNEAQ (reference sequence). Trimming stripped 5 bases from V and 0 bases from J, with 10 bases between. This CDR3 is 14 amino acids long. Written as DNA, the CDR3 is TGTGCCAGCAGCCCTGACAGATACCAAGAGACCCAGTACTTC. The encoded protein is CASSPDRYQETQYF. The variable domain in full, with the rest retrieved from reference TRBV7-9 and TRBJ2-5, is DTGVSQNPRHKITKRGQNVTFRCDPISEHNRLYWYRQTLGQGPEFLTYFQNEAQLEKSRLLSDRFSAERPKGSFSTLEIQRTEQGDSAMYLCASSPDRYQETQYFGPGTRLLVL.

The gene calls are TRBV5-1 and TRBJ2-2; 7 bases agree with TRBD1. The germline gives CDR1 SGHRS, CDR2 YFSETQ. The J segment lost 0 bases and the V segment lost 4 bases, leaving 0 bases of the junction unmatched. This CDR3 contains 14 residues. The CDR3 coding sequence is TGCGCCAGCAGCGGGACAGCGAACACCGGGGAGCTGTTTTTT. Amino acid sequence: CASSGTANTGELFF. The variable domain in full, completed from reference TRBV5-1 and TRBJ2-2, reads KAGVTQTPRYLIKTRGQQVTLSCSPISGHRSVSWYQQTPGQGLQFLFEYFSETQRNKGNFPGRFSGRQFSNSRSEMNVSTLELGDSALYLCASSGTANTGELFFGEGSRLTVL.

The V and J genes are TRBV5-1 and TRBJ2-7; D remains ambiguous. This CDR3 is built from 13 residues. V was pared by 7 bases and J by 2 bases, with 13 bases between. Germline values: CDR1 SGHRS, CDR2 YFSETQ. Here the CDR3 reads CASADGRAYEQYF. For the CDR3, the DNA is TGCGCCAGCGCCGATGGAAGGGCCTACGAGCAGTACTTC.

The chain has TRBV19 and TRBJ2-1; TRBD2 aligns across 11 bases. V lost 4 bases to trimming and J lost 15 bases; unmatched junction nucleotides: 8. Germline V CDR1 and CDR2: LNHDA, SQIVND (reference sequence). The CDR3 is made up of 13 amino acids. As DNA, the CDR3 is TGTGCCAGTAGTACGGGACTAGCGGCAATCTGGTTCTTC. Translating gives CASSTGLAAIWFF.

V gene TRBV19 combines with J gene TRBJ2-1, with 14 bases fitting TRBD2. Germline-derived CDR1 and CDR2 are LNHDA and SQIVND (reference sequence). V gave up 8 bases and J gave up 6 bases; unmatched junction bases: 3. The CDR3 sequence is 14 residues long. The CDR3 DNA follows: TGTGCCAGTGGACTAGCGGGAGGCCCCAATGAGCAGTTCTTC. This sequence encodes CASGLAGGPNEQFF.

The chain recombines TRBV6-5 with TRBJ2-7, with D tentatively TRBD1 or TRBD2 (5 bases each). CDR3 length: 13 residues. The germline V and J ends were trimmed by 7 bases and 4 bases, with 14 bases remaining between them. Per germline, CDR1 MNHEY and CDR2 SVGAGI. The CDR3 DNA reads TGTGCCAGCACAAGGGGAAGGGAGTACGAGCAGTACTTC. Amino acids: CASTRGREYEQYF.

The chain links TRBV19 to TRBJ2-7; 12 bases are a match to TRBD2. Germline lookup yields CDR1 LNHDA and CDR2 SQIVND (reference sequence). Unmatched junction bases numbered 5, after V lost 3 bases and J lost 5 bases. The CDR3 totals 15 residues. CDR3 in DNA: TGTGCCAGTAGTATGAGGACTAGCGGGACCAACGAGCAGTACTTC. As protein: CASSMRTSGTNEQYF.

The chain joins TRBV19 to TRBJ2-6; a possible D gene is TRBD1 (6 bases). Germline assignment: CDR1 LNHDA and CDR2 SQIVND (reference sequence). V lost 5 bases to trimming and J lost 2 bases, with 7 bases between them. The CDR3 extends over 14 amino acids. CDR3 protein: CASSQGTGANVLTF. Here the CDR3 DNA reads TGTGCCAGTAGTCAGGGGACTGGGGCCAACGTCCTGACTTTC.

On this clone: The same CDR3 can be traced to other DNA sequences in this sample. The rearrangement links TRBV19 to TRBJ2-2; D ambiguous. The germline V gene has CDR1 LNHDA and CDR2 SQIVND (reference sequence). V lost 1 base, J lost 5 bases, and 5 bases lay in between. The CDR3 is 13 amino acids. CDR3 loop: CASSIGGTGELFF. CDR3 nucleotides: TGTGCCAGTAGTATAGGGGGTACCGGGGAGCTGTTTTTT.

This clone appeared a single time. The rearrangement uses TRBV13 and TRBJ2-1; D unresolved. V lost 1 base, J lost 4 bases, and 8 bases lay in between. Looked up from germline, CDR1 is PRHDT and CDR2 is FYEKMQ (reference sequence). This CDR3 spans 14 amino acids. The CDR3 nucleotides read TGTGCCAGCAGCTTAGAGGGTCGATACAATGAGCAGTTCTTC. Protein: CASSLEGRYNEQFF.

V gene TRBV10-3 combines with J gene TRBJ1-1; D might be TRBD1 (5 bases). V shed 4 bases and J shed 4 bases, with 16 bases lying between them. Germline CDR1 is ENHRY and CDR2 is SYGVKD. The CDR3 is 15 amino acids. This CDR3 reads CAISVTGTGTTEAFF. CDR3 in DNA: TGTGCCATCAGTGTAACCGGGACTGGGACCACTGAAGCTTTCTTT.

The CDR3 DNA is TGTGCCAGCACGAATAATCCGGGGACAGGGAGTCAGGAGCAGTTCTTC. This gives the protein CASTNNPGTGSQEQFF. This chain uses TRBV14 with TRBJ2-1; 9 nucleotides line up with TRBD1. CDR3 length: 16 amino acids. V lost 7 bases and J lost 10; bases outside the gene matches: 17. In germline, CDR1 is SGHDN, CDR2 FVKESK.

The rearrangement joins TRBV2 to TRBJ2-3; 8 bases are a match to TRBD2. Per germline, CDR1 SNHLY and CDR2 FYNNEI. J lost 4 bases, V lost 7 bases, and 19 bases had no gene match. There are 18 residues in the CDR3. Here the CDR3 reads CASTGFGTRDGFPDTQYF. CDR3 sequence (DNA): TGTGCCAGCACTGGCTTCGGGACTAGAGATGGGTTCCCAGATACGCAGTATTTT.

This chain links TRBV5-4 with TRBJ2-7, with TRBD1 as a possible D gene (8 bases). V lost 4 bases and J lost 6, with 14 bases in between. CDR3 length equals 13 residues. Germline CDR1 is SGHNT and CDR2 is YYREEE (reference sequence). DNA for the CDR3: TGTGCCAGCAGCGGACAGGGAGGGCGCGAGCAGTACTTC. The encoded protein is CASSGQGGREQYF.

CDR3 nucleotide sequence: TGTGCCAGCAGCTTAGACTCTGGCGGGAGGGGTTCTGGGCAGTTCTTC. It codes for CASSLDSGGRGSGQFF. The rearrangement uses TRBV7-2 and TRBJ2-1; TRBD2 aligns across 9 bases. Losses at the gene ends were 1 base for V and 12 bases for J; bases not matched to a gene: 13. Germline CDR1 SGHTA, CDR2 FQGNSA. The CDR3 extends over 16 amino acids.

The chain combines TRBV28 with TRBJ1-5; maybe TRBD1 (6 bases). Germline V gene data show CDR1 as MDHEN and CDR2 as SYDVKM. The CDR3 is made up of 15 amino acids. Trimming cost V 3 bases and J 4 bases, with 13 bases left between them. The CDR3 DNA sequence: TGTGCCAGCAGTTTCCCGGAACAGGGTAATCAGCCCCAGCATTTT. Amino acid sequence: CASSFPEQGNQPQHF.

The chain is built from TRBV27 and TRBJ2-1; 7 nucleotides line up with TRBD2. Germline-derived CDR1 and CDR2 are MNHEY and SMNVEV (reference sequence). The CDR3 sequence is 14 residues long. V shed 3 bases and J 6 bases; nucleotides not matched to a gene: 5. CDR3 amino acids: CASSFYSGGNEQFF. For the CDR3, the DNA is TGTGCCAGCAGTTTTTATTCGGGGGGCAATGAGCAGTTCTTC.

V usage is TRBV6-1 and J usage is TRBJ2-1; weak D call: TRBD2 (5 bases). Germline lookup yields CDR1 MNHNS and CDR2 SASEGT. V lost 4 bases and J 4 bases, leaving 14 bases between the germline ends. This CDR3 comprises 15 residues. The CDR3: CASSVSPGIYNEQFF. For the CDR3, the DNA is TGTGCCAGCAGTGTTAGCCCGGGGATTTACAATGAGCAGTTCTTC.

This rearrangement joins TRBV11-3 to TRBJ2-4, with D perhaps TRBD2 (6 bases). This CDR3 is built from 16 residues. CDR1 is SGHNT and CDR2 is YENEEA in the germline V gene. Between the trimmed V and J ends, which lost 5 bases and 0 bases, there was a span of 14 bases. The chain's CDR3 is CASSLTLGLAKNIQYF. CDR3 DNA sequence: TGTGCCAGCAGCCTTACTCTGGGACTAGCCAAAAACATTCAGTACTTC.

The chain joins TRBV7-9 to TRBJ2-7; TRBD2 agrees at 9 bases. CDR1 and CDR2 (germline): SEHNR, FQNEAQ (reference sequence). Trimming took 5 bases from V and 3 from J; bases not matched to a gene: 5. The CDR3 sequence is 14 residues long. The CDR3 region is CASSPGLAFYEQYF. CDR3 in DNA: TGTGCCAGCAGCCCGGGACTAGCATTCTACGAGCAGTACTTC. The full variable domain, its missing parts supplied by reference TRBV7-9 and TRBJ2-7, is DTGVSQNPRHKITKRGQNVTFRCDPISEHNRLYWYRQTLGQGPEFLTYFQNEAQLEKSRLLSDRFSAERPKGSFSTLEIQRTEQGDSAMYLCASSPGLAFYEQYFGPGTRLTVT.

As to this clone: This CDR3 is also generated by other DNA sequences in the sample. This sequence joins TRBV30 and TRBJ2-7; no reliable D call. The germline CDR1 and CDR2 sequences are GTSNPN and SVGIG (reference sequence). V lost 0 bases and J lost 1, with 1 base in between. The CDR3 is 11 amino acids. The DNA for the CDR3 is TGTGCCTGGAGTGTGTCCTACGAGCAGTACTTC. As protein: CAWSVSYEQYF.

The chain uses TRBV19 and TRBJ2-7; the D gene is possibly TRBD1 (5 bases). The CDR3 consists of 11 residues. Germline-derived CDR1 and CDR2 are LNHDA and SQIVND (reference sequence). V lost 3 bases, J lost 12 bases, and 12 bases lay in between. CDR3 region: CASSIGAGLYF. The CDR3 DNA sequence: TGTGCCAGTAGTATTGGAGCAGGGCTGTACTTC.

V and J are TRBV4-1 and TRBJ1-2; tentative D call: TRBD1 (6 bases). With 1 base removed from V and 4 bases from J, the gap between germline ends came to 22 bases. CDR3 length: 18 amino acids. Germline V lookup: CDR1 MGHRA, CDR2 YSYEKL. The DNA of the CDR3 is TGCGCCAGCAGCCAAGTAATTTCCACAGGGATTTCTGCCTATGGCTACACCTTC. Residues: CASSQVISTGISAYGYTF.

This chain uses TRBV18 with TRBJ2-5, with D possibly TRBD2 on 6 matching bases. The CDR3 runs to 15 residues. With 6 bases removed from V and 2 bases from J, the gap between germline ends came to 16 bases. CDR1 is KGHSH, CDR2 LQKENI, per germline. For the CDR3, the DNA is TGTGCCAGCTCGCACCGGGACTCGGAACAAGAGACCCAGTACTTC. Translating gives CASSHRDSEQETQYF.